A selection of T cell receptor beta chains follows, all from one sample in a study of T-cell reconstitution after alpha-beta-depleted transplantation in children. MiXCR, applied by TCRdb to the PCR reads, yields one record per CDR3 protein. The table has just over 950,000 distinct CDR3 sequences, 25% to 30% seen once; the top ten hold roughly 27%. The material sequenced was PBMCs, mostly from graft donor cells, taken 360 days after TCRalphabeta/CD19-depleted stem cell transplant. These receptors originate from a boy less than two years old who had a stem cell transplant for SCID, so the T cells may come from the graft donor. Each CDR3 is given with its conserved first and last residue. Fields, in order: CDR3 length, J gene, D gene, clone size, V gene, CDR3 protein, CDR3 DNA. The D gene is left open where the match is weak. Rows may omit the clone size; those that give it use once, few, many or a size class.

CDR3 length: 12
J gene: TRBJ2-3
D gene: .
clone size: few
V gene: TRBV2
CDR3 protein: CASSAQGDTQYF
CDR3 DNA: TGTGCCAGCAGTGCTCAGGGAGATACGCAGTATTTT

CDR3 length: 16
J gene: TRBJ2-3
D gene: TRBD2
clone size: few
V gene: TRBV5-1
CDR3 protein: CASSLGTGTSGDTQYF
CDR3 DNA: TGCGCCAGCAGCTTGGGGACCGGGACTAGCGGGGATACGCAGTATTTT

CDR3 length: 17
J gene: TRBJ1-1
D gene: .
clone size: few
V gene: TRBV5-1
CDR3 protein: CASSHRREGRWNTEAFF
CDR3 DNA: TGCGCCAGCAGCCACCGACGTGAAGGGAGGTGGAACACTGAAGCTTTCTTT

CDR3 length: 16
J gene: TRBJ2-4
D gene: .
clone size: .
V gene: TRBV5-6
CDR3 protein: CASSRERRLAKNIQYF
CDR3 DNA: TGTGCCAGCAGCCGAGAACGCAGATTAGCCAAAAACATTCAGTACTTC

CDR3 length: 14
J gene: TRBJ2-1
D gene: .
clone size: few
V gene: TRBV6-5
CDR3 protein: CASSYASQANEQFF
CDR3 DNA: TGTGCCAGCAGTTACGCCTCACAGGCCAATGAGCAGTTCTTC

CDR3 length: 14
J gene: TRBJ2-7
D gene: TRBD1
clone size: .
V gene: TRBV6-1
CDR3 protein: CATRPGTGPYEQYF
CDR3 DNA: TGTGCCACCCGACCCGGGACAGGCCCGTACGAGCAGTACTTC

CDR3 length: 15
J gene: TRBJ1-2
D gene: .
clone size: few
V gene: TRBV4-2
CDR3 protein: CASSQAGTQNYGYTF
CDR3 DNA: TGTGCCAGCAGCCAGGCCGGGACACAGAACTATGGCTACACCTTC

CDR3 length: 15
J gene: TRBJ2-7
D gene: TRBD1
clone size: few
V gene: TRBV9
CDR3 protein: CASSYGTGVSYEQYF
CDR3 DNA: TGTGCCAGCAGCTACGGGACAGGGGTGTCCTACGAGCAGTACTTC

CDR3 length: 17
J gene: TRBJ1-1
D gene: TRBD1
clone size: .
V gene: TRBV12-3/TRBV12-4
CDR3 protein: CASSFKTGGFPNTEAFF
CDR3 DNA: TGTGCCAGCAGTTTCAAGACAGGGGGCTTCCCGAACACTGAAGCTTTCTTT

CDR3 length: 13
J gene: TRBJ2-4
D gene: .
clone size: .
V gene: TRBV3-1
CDR3 protein: CASSQGVANIQYF
CDR3 DNA: TGTGCCAGCAGCCAAGGGGTTGCGAACATTCAGTACTTC

CDR3 length: 17
J gene: TRBJ2-5
D gene: .
clone size: .
V gene: TRBV4-1
CDR3 protein: CASSRFQDTGSQETQYF
CDR3 DNA: TGCGCCAGCAGCCGGTTCCAGGACACCGGTTCCCAAGAGACCCAGTACTTC

CDR3 length: 16
J gene: TRBJ2-1
D gene: TRBD2
clone size: few
V gene: TRBV11-1
CDR3 protein: CASSAQTSGVYNEQFF
CDR3 DNA: TGTGCCAGCAGCGCCCAGACTAGCGGGGTATACAATGAGCAGTTCTTC

CDR3 length: 14
J gene: TRBJ2-4
D gene: .
clone size: many
V gene: TRBV7-2
CDR3 protein: CASSATGAKNIQYF
CDR3 DNA: TGTGCCAGCAGCGCGACAGGAGCCAAAAACATTCAGTACTTC

CDR3 length: 15
J gene: TRBJ2-1
D gene: TRBD2
clone size: .
V gene: TRBV5-4
CDR3 protein: CASSSGLASYDEQFF
CDR3 DNA: TGTGCCAGCAGCTCGGGACTAGCCAGCTACGATGAGCAGTTCTTC

CDR3 length: 15
J gene: TRBJ2-1
D gene: .
clone size: .
V gene: TRBV6-2/TRBV6-3
CDR3 protein: CASTPHRGSYNEQFF
CDR3 DNA: TGTGCCAGCACACCTCATAGGGGCTCCTACAATGAGCAGTTCTTC

CDR3 length: 17
J gene: TRBJ2-7
D gene: TRBD2
clone size: few
V gene: TRBV4-2
CDR3 protein: CASSQDSSGAPSMKQYF
CDR3 DNA: TGTGCCAGCAGCCAAGACTCTAGCGGAGCTCCCTCTATGAAGCAGTACTTC

CDR3 length: 18
J gene: TRBJ2-1
D gene: TRBD1
clone size: .
V gene: TRBV24-1
CDR3 protein: CATSDHPRTGSSYNEQFF
CDR3 DNA: TGTGCCACCAGTGATCACCCCCGGACAGGGAGCTCCTACAATGAGCAGTTCTTC

CDR3 length: 15
J gene: TRBJ2-3
D gene: .
clone size: .
V gene: TRBV4-1
CDR3 protein: CASSHRTTSTDTQYF
CDR3 DNA: TGCGCCAGCAGCCACAGGACAACAAGCACAGATACGCAGTATTTT

CDR3 length: 14
J gene: TRBJ2-7
D gene: .
clone size: .
V gene: TRBV20-1
CDR3 protein: CSAPSGIGRGEQYF
CDR3 DNA: TGCAGTGCCCCCTCGGGCATTGGAAGGGGCGAGCAGTACTTC

CDR3 length: 20
J gene: TRBJ1-4
D gene: .
clone size: few
V gene: TRBV7-3
CDR3 protein: CASSLRGGASAPATNEKLFF
CDR3 DNA: TGTGCCAGCAGCTTAAGAGGGGGGGCATCGGCCCCTGCAACTAATGAAAAACTGTTTTTT

CDR3 length: 13
J gene: TRBJ1-5
D gene: .
clone size: .
V gene: TRBV4-2
CDR3 protein: CASSQNLNQPQHF
CDR3 DNA: TGTGCCAGCAGCCAAAATTTGAATCAGCCCCAGCATTTT

CDR3 length: 16
J gene: TRBJ2-7
D gene: .
clone size: few
V gene: TRBV5-1
CDR3 protein: CASSLDFGPNSYEQYF
CDR3 DNA: TGCGCCAGCAGCTTGGATTTCGGGCCTAACTCCTACGAGCAGTACTTC

CDR3 length: 15
J gene: TRBJ2-3
D gene: .
clone size: .
V gene: TRBV4-1
CDR3 protein: CASSQPDRRTDTQYF
CDR3 DNA: TGCGCCAGCAGCCAACCCGACAGACGCACAGATACGCAGTATTTT

CDR3 length: 13
J gene: TRBJ1-1
D gene: .
clone size: .
V gene: TRBV12-3/TRBV12-4
CDR3 protein: CASRRQRNTEAFF
CDR3 DNA: TGTGCCAGCAGGAGACAAAGGAACACTGAAGCTTTCTTT

CDR3 length: 15
J gene: TRBJ1-5
D gene: .
clone size: few
V gene: TRBV5-4
CDR3 protein: CASSFGVGNNQPQHF
CDR3 DNA: TGTGCCAGCAGCTTTGGGGTCGGGAACAATCAGCCCCAGCATTTT

CDR3 length: 16
J gene: TRBJ2-1
D gene: .
clone size: few
V gene: TRBV9
CDR3 protein: CASSVTGGSVVNEQFF
CDR3 DNA: TGTGCCAGCAGCGTGACAGGTGGGTCTGTTGTCAATGAGCAGTTCTTC

CDR3 length: 15
J gene: TRBJ1-2
D gene: TRBD1
clone size: few
V gene: TRBV5-1
CDR3 protein: CASSRWDRVQSGYTF
CDR3 DNA: TGCGCCAGCAGCCGATGGGACAGGGTGCAAAGCGGCTACACCTTC

CDR3 length: 16
J gene: TRBJ2-6
D gene: TRBD2
clone size: few
V gene: TRBV12-3/TRBV12-4
CDR3 protein: CASRRRGSSGANVLTF
CDR3 DNA: TGTGCCAGCAGGCGGCGGGGGAGCTCTGGGGCCAACGTCCTGACTTTC

CDR3 length: 15
J gene: TRBJ1-2
D gene: .
clone size: .
V gene: TRBV5-5
CDR3 protein: CASSPEGASIVGYTF
CDR3 DNA: TGTGCCAGCAGCCCGGAGGGCGCCAGTATAGTTGGCTACACCTTC

CDR3 length: 13
J gene: TRBJ2-1
D gene: .
clone size: few
V gene: TRBV20-1
CDR3 protein: CSGVLVSYNEQFF
CDR3 DNA: TGCAGTGGGGTCCTCGTTTCGTACAATGAGCAGTTCTTC

CDR3 length: 16
J gene: TRBJ2-1
D gene: TRBD1
clone size: few
V gene: TRBV4-3
CDR3 protein: CASSQDWTGVYNEQFF
CDR3 DNA: TGCGCCAGCAGCCAAGATTGGACAGGGGTATACAATGAGCAGTTCTTC

CDR3 length: 14
J gene: TRBJ2-1
D gene: .
clone size: few
V gene: TRBV20-1
CDR3 protein: CSALRGPRDNEQFF
CDR3 DNA: TGCAGTGCTCTTCGGGGGCCGAGGGACAATGAGCAGTTCTTC

CDR3 length: 12
J gene: TRBJ2-7
D gene: TRBD1
clone size: .
V gene: TRBV20-1
CDR3 protein: CSAGTGGEKQYF
CDR3 DNA: TGCAGTGCAGGGACAGGGGGAGAGAAGCAGTACTTC

CDR3 length: 16
J gene: TRBJ2-1
D gene: TRBD2
clone size: many
V gene: TRBV4-1
CDR3 protein: CASSRLTSSSYNEQFF
CDR3 DNA: TGCGCCAGCAGCCGACTGACTAGCAGCTCCTACAATGAGCAGTTCTTC

CDR3 length: 13
J gene: TRBJ2-7
D gene: .
clone size: .
V gene: TRBV20-1
CDR3 protein: CSARPGNRNEQYF
CDR3 DNA: TGCAGTGCTCGGCCCGGAAACAGGAACGAGCAGTACTTC

CDR3 length: 15
J gene: TRBJ2-2
D gene: .
clone size: few
V gene: TRBV18
CDR3 protein: CASARQVSNTGELFF
CDR3 DNA: TGTGCCAGCGCCCGACAGGTCTCGAACACCGGGGAGCTGTTTTTT

CDR3 length: 16
J gene: TRBJ2-3
D gene: TRBD1
clone size: few
V gene: TRBV20-1
CDR3 protein: CSASPPPGQKPDTQYF
CDR3 DNA: TGCAGTGCTAGCCCCCCGCCGGGACAGAAGCCAGATACGCAGTATTTT

CDR3 length: 14
J gene: TRBJ2-7
D gene: .
clone size: .
V gene: TRBV25-1
CDR3 protein: CASSEARVRGEQYF
CDR3 DNA: TGTGCCAGCAGTGAAGCAAGGGTCCGGGGGGAGCAGTACTTC